These 28 T cell receptor beta chains were sequenced from one sample in a study of low-dose radiotherapy and immunotherapy resistance in tumors. Alpha and beta chains were covered, as first-strand cDNA relied on TRAV- and TRBV-specific primers. Using a constant-region primer together with a V-primer adapter, TCRs were subjected to roughly 20 PCR cycles of amplification. MiXCR, run by TCRdb on the reads, gives a single entry per CDR3 protein. The top ten hold around 13% of the sample, which has more than 70,000 distinct CDR3 sequences, 20% to 25% seen once. Time point indicated: after trial treatment. Treatment specified: LDRT plus nivolumab, ipilimumab, low-dose cyclophosphamide and aspirin (RACIN trial). The source material was PBMCs, sampled after low-dose radiotherapy plus immunotherapy. Every receptor here comes from a female donor with ovarian cancer.

This clonotype came up many times. The gene calls are TRBV10-3 and TRBJ2-2; no reliable D call. The V gene lost 8 bases and the J gene lost 1 base, with 14 bases spanning the gap. CDR3 length: 15 amino acids. CDR1 ENHRY and CDR2 SYGVKD come from the germline V gene. CDR3 in DNA: TGTGCCATCGCCCCCAAGACGTGGAACACCGGGGAGCTGTTTTTT. Translated: CAIAPKTWNTGELFF.

The V and J genes are TRBV12-3 or TRBV12-4 and TRBJ1-5; D unresolved. The V gene lost 2 bases and the J gene lost 1 base, with 6 bases spanning the gap. The length of the CDR3 is 14 residues. The CDR3 DNA is TGTGCCAGCAGTTTAAGCAGAAGCAATCAGCCCCAGCATTTT. Its translation: CASSLSRSNQPQHF.

A note on this clonotype: A much larger clone lies a single base off, so this may be a read error. The rearrangement joins TRBV29-1 to TRBJ1-2; unclear D gene. CDR1 is SQVTM and CDR2 is ANQGSEA in the germline V gene. The CDR3 is made up of 14 amino acids. The CDR3 coding sequence is TGCAACGGAAGTCCCGACACGACCTCCCCTGGCTACACCTTC. Translating it yields CNGSPDTTSPGYTF.

This clonotype occurred many times. The chain links TRBV12-3 or TRBV12-4 to TRBJ2-2, with 7 bases identical to TRBD1. V was pared by 5 bases and J by 0 bases, with 9 bases of the junction left unmatched. The CDR3 loop spans 17 amino acids. The CDR3 is CASSRTTGDANTGELFF. The CDR3 coding sequence is TGTGCCAGCAGTCGAACTACAGGGGATGCGAACACCGGGGAGCTGTTTTTT.

This clonotype came up a few times. This chain uses TRBV24-1 with TRBJ1-1; D is ambiguous. The CDR3 has 13 amino acids. Looked up from germline, CDR1 is KGHDR and CDR2 is SFDVKD. The V end was cut by 7 bases, the J end by 2 bases, with 10 bases between. The CDR3 region is CATSGQSNTEAFF. In DNA form, the CDR3 reads TGTGCCACCAGCGGGCAGAGCAACACTGAAGCTTTCTTT.

This clonotype was seen many times. V usage is TRBV20-1 and J usage is TRBJ1-6; D is unclear. The CDR3 runs to 14 residues. Germline loops: CDR1 DFQATT, CDR2 SNEGSKA (reference sequence). V was cut by 6 bases and J by 6 bases, with 15 bases left in between. The CDR3 nucleotides read TGCAGTGCCCTCCCCTCTGGCCTTAATTCACCCCTCCACTTT. It is translated as CSALPSGLNSPLHF.

This clonotype was detected ten times or more. The chain uses TRBV21-1 and TRBJ1-1; the table's D call, TRBD1, has no DNA check behind it. TRBV21-1 is reported as a pseudogene. CDR3 length: 14 residues. DNA of the CDR3: TGTGCCAGCAGCAACCTCAACAGGGGGCTGAAGGCTTTCTTT. It is translated as CASSNLNRGLKAFF.

This clonotype was seen at least ten times. The chain carries TRBV4-1 and TRBJ2-1; weak D call: TRBD2 (5 bases). Looked up from germline, CDR1 is MGHRA and CDR2 is YSYEKL. The germline V and J ends were trimmed by 4 bases and 3 bases, with 10 bases remaining between them. This CDR3 has 14 residues. The CDR3: CASSPTGVYNEQFF. CDR3 in DNA: TGCGCCAGCAGCCCGACCGGGGTCTACAATGAGCAGTTCTTC.

A few counts support this clonotype. DNA of the CDR3: TGTGCCAGCAGGACTAGCGACACGGAGCAGTTCTTC. Translation: CASRTSDTEQFF. The rearrangement uses TRBV5-6 and TRBJ2-1, with 8 bases aligning to TRBD2. The CDR3 sequence is 12 residues long. V dropped 5 bases and J dropped 10; count of bases not matched to a gene: 5. Per germline, CDR1 SGHDT and CDR2 YYEEEE.

This clonotype occurred many times. This chain uses TRBV20-1 with TRBJ1-4; TRBD1 agrees at 9 bases. The length of the CDR3 is 13 residues. J lost 4 bases, V lost 6 bases, and 3 bases had no gene match. Germline CDR1 is DFQATT and CDR2 is SNEGSKA (reference sequence). The CDR3 loop is CSARTGVNEKLFF. CDR3 sequence (DNA): TGCAGTGCCCGGACAGGGGTTAATGAAAAACTGTTTTTT.

As to this clonotype: A much larger clonotype is one base distant, so this may be a read error. This rearrangement joins TRBV6-2 or TRBV6-3 to TRBJ2-6, with D maybe TRBD1 (6 bases). Germline CDR1 and CDR2: MNHEY and SVGEGT. The CDR3 is 19 residues long. For the CDR3, the DNA is TGTGCCAGCAGTTACGGTGGACAGATCACGGGCTCTGGGTCCAACGTCCTGACTTTC. Protein sequence: CASSYGGQITGSGSNVLTF.

This clonotype was seen many times. The chain couples TRBV6-2 or TRBV6-3 to TRBJ2-7, with a tentative D call TRBD2 (5 bases). The CDR3 extends over 14 amino acids. V lost 2 bases to trimming and J lost 4 bases, with 12 bases between them. The germline CDR1 and CDR2 sequences are MNHEY and SVGEGT. The CDR3, as DNA: TGTGCCAGCAGTTACCGCAGGACTCGATACGAGCAGTACTTC. This gives the protein CASSYRRTRYEQYF.

There are many counts of this clonotype. V usage is TRBV6-2 or TRBV6-3 and J usage is TRBJ2-7, with D possibly TRBD2 on 6 matching bases. The CDR3 is 16 residues long. CDR1 and CDR2 from the germline V gene are MNHEY and SVGEGT. V shed 2 bases and J shed 0 bases, with 14 bases lying between them. CDR3 DNA: TGTGCCAGCAGTTACCCGAGGAGGGCAAACTCCTACGAGCAGTACTTC. It translates to CASSYPRRANSYEQYF.

This chain uses TRBV6-6 with TRBJ2-2; D gene ambiguous. The CDR3 sequence is 11 residues long. The V gene's germline CDR1 is MNHNY and CDR2 SVGAGI (reference sequence). Trimming stripped 7 bases from V and 4 bases from J, with 4 bases between. The DNA for the CDR3 is TGTGCCAGCACGATCACCGGGGAGCTGTTTTTT. It yields the protein CASTITGELFF.

A word on this clonotype: A far larger clone lies a single base away; this is likely a read error. The chain links TRBV7-9 to TRBJ2-7; 10 bases align to TRBD2. The CDR3 length is 17 residues. Trimming cost V 5 bases and J 7 bases; bases outside gene matches: 17. CDR1 is SEHNR, CDR2 FQNEAQ, per germline (reference sequence). The CDR3 DNA sequence: TGTGCCAGCAGCCCGCGACTAGCGGGCAATCCCTACAATGAGCAGTACTTC. It is translated as CASSPRLAGNPYNEQYF.

Of note for this clonotype: A read error likely explains this, since a far larger clone differs by one base. CDR3: CASRRDSGANVLTF. CDR3 DNA: TGTGCCAGCAGACGAGACTCTGGGGCCAACGTCCTGACTTTC. The chain is built from TRBV6-8 and TRBJ2-6; D gene uncertain. CDR3 length: 14 residues. Germline-derived CDR1 and CDR2 are MNHGY and SAAAGT. With 6 bases removed from V and 0 bases from J, the gap between germline ends came to 6 bases.

This clonotype was counted only a few times. The gene calls are TRBV7-2 and TRBJ2-5, with a possible D match to TRBD2 (6 bases). The CDR3 sequence is 15 residues long. The V and J ends lost 1 base and 3 bases respectively, with 12 bases between them. Germline V gene data show CDR1 as SGHTA and CDR2 as FQGNSA. As DNA, the CDR3 is TGTGCCAGCAGCTTAGGTGGACTACAAAAAGAGACCCAGTACTTC. The encoded protein is CASSLGGLQKETQYF.

This chain joins TRBV2 and TRBJ2-5, with D perhaps TRBD2 (5 bases). From germline, CDR1 is SNHLY and CDR2 FYNNEI. CDR3 length: 14 residues. V was pared by 6 bases and J by 2 bases, with 13 bases between. This CDR3 reads CASSSRRGQETQYF. DNA for the CDR3: TGTGCCAGCAGCTCCCGACGGGGACAAGAGACCCAGTACTTC.

This clonotype has a count of ten or more. V usage is TRBV28 and J usage is TRBJ1-5; TRBD1 agrees at 10 bases. Germline values: CDR1 MDHEN, CDR2 SYDVKM. The CDR3 is made up of 16 amino acids. J was trimmed by 5 bases and V by 2 bases; bases with no gene match: 6. For the CDR3, the DNA is TGTGCCAGCAGTTTAGGACAGGGGGTCGGTTATCAGCCCCAGCATTTT. Amino acids: CASSLGQGVGYQPQHF.

This clonotype was seen at least ten times. The CDR3 DNA sequence: TGTGCCAGCAGCTTGCACCGGGGTTTGGGGAATTCACCCCTCCACTTT. Translation gives CASSLHRGLGNSPLHF. The V and J genes are TRBV5-5 and TRBJ1-6, with D hard to call. V lost 1 base, J lost 7 bases, and 15 bases lay in between. Germline V gives CDR1 SGHKS, CDR2 YYEKEE (reference sequence). CDR3 length: 16 amino acids.

This clonotype has a handful of counts. The rearrangement links TRBV3-1 to TRBJ2-3, with 8 bases identical to TRBD2. Trimming took 5 bases from V and 3 from J; bases not matched to a gene: 1. Germline-derived CDR1 and CDR2 are LGHDT and YNNKEL (reference sequence). This CDR3 has 13 amino acids. The CDR3 reads CASSTSGTDTQYF. The CDR3 coding sequence is TGTGCCAGCAGCACTAGCGGTACAGATACGCAGTATTTT.

This clonotype was seen many times. J is TRBJ1-1 and V is TRBV6-2 or TRBV6-3; D is uncertain. This CDR3 has 15 residues. The V and J ends lost 2 bases and 4 bases respectively, with 14 bases between them. Germline CDR1 and CDR2: MNHEY and SVGEGT. DNA of the CDR3: TGTGCCAGCAGTTACGCCGGCCAGGCGAGCACTGAAGCTTTCTTT. It codes for CASSYAGQASTEAFF.

This clonotype was counted many times. This chain connects TRBV6-2 or TRBV6-3 to TRBJ2-2; D ambiguous. This CDR3 contains 12 residues. The germline V gene has CDR1 MNHEY and CDR2 SVGEGT. Deletions cut 2 bases from V and 4 bases from J, with 2 bases between. CDR3 sequence: CASSYRTGELFF. CDR3 nucleotides: TGTGCCAGCAGTTACCGCACCGGGGAGCTGTTTTTT.

The rearrangement uses TRBV19 and TRBJ2-1, with 8 bases matching TRBD1. The CDR3 covers 17 residues. The ends lost 2 bases at V and 5 bases at J; junction bases unmatched: 11. The germline gives CDR1 LNHDA, CDR2 SQIVND (reference sequence). CDR3 DNA sequence: TGTGCCAGTAGTATAAGGGCAGGGGGCGCGATAAACAATGAGCAGTTCTTC. Translated, it gives CASSIRAGGAINNEQFF.

This clonotype was seen at least ten times. V gene TRBV12-3 or TRBV12-4 combines with J gene TRBJ1-2; 7 nucleotides agree with TRBD1. This CDR3 contains 21 residues. J gave up 5 bases and V 8 bases, and 32 bases lay outside the gene matches. The DNA for the CDR3 is TGTGCCAGCCTCAAGGCGGGGGAGGGGCGACAGGGAAGTCACGGAGCTTATGGCTACACCTTC. This sequence encodes CASLKAGEGRQGSHGAYGYTF.

This clonotype was found many times. The rearrangement uses TRBV30 and TRBJ1-2; D is unresolved. The CDR3 extends over 15 amino acids. V was trimmed by 0 bases and J by 4 bases, leaving 15 bases between them. Germline assignment: CDR1 GTSNPN and CDR2 SVGIG (reference sequence). In DNA form, the CDR3 reads TGTGCCTGGAGTGTACTAGCCGGGGAATCCTATGGCTACACCTTC. Its protein is CAWSVLAGESYGYTF. Full variable domain (rest looked up from reference TRBV30 and TRBJ1-2): SQTIHQWPATLVQPVGSPLSLECTVEGTSNPNLYWYRQAAGRGLQLLFYSVGIGQISSEVPQNLSASRPQDRQFILSSKKLLLSDSGFYLCAWSVLAGESYGYTFGSGTRLTVV.

The chain recombines TRBV28 with TRBJ2-4, with D tentatively TRBD1 (5 bases). The germline V and J ends were trimmed by 1 base and 0 bases, with 10 bases remaining between them. This CDR3 spans 16 amino acids. Per germline, CDR1 MDHEN and CDR2 SYDVKM. Here the CDR3 DNA reads TGTGCCAGCAGTTTATACAGGACCCTAGCCAAAAACATTCAGTACTTC. Its protein is CASSLYRTLAKNIQYF.

J is TRBJ2-5 and V is TRBV21-1; the D segment call TRBD1 is taken from the table without a DNA check. TRBV21-1 is labeled a pseudogene. The CDR3 consists of 14 residues. The CDR3 nucleotides read TGTGCCAGCAGCCACAGCCACGGGCGGGAGACCCAGTACTTC. Protein product: CASSHSHGRETQYF.